These 16 T cell receptor beta chains came from one sample sequenced in a study of beta chain features in type 1 diabetes (dated by TCRdb to the late 2010s). Library construction relied on the immunoSEQ multiplex PCR assay. The entire amount of isolated RNA was reverse transcribed using the High Capacity cDNA Reverse Transcription Kit, so the sequenced TCRB transcripts were expressed ones. TCRdb holds this immuneACCESS table with in-frame rearrangements only. Some clones are missing; in checked studies, unresolved V genes explain under half, and the rest has no known cause. The sample table lists 300,000 to 350,000 clones, approximately 10% of them with a count of one. Roughly 0.99% of the sample goes to the ten largest clones. Study-level results and caveats: In all four CD4+ subsets, TCRB CDR3 length was moderately but significantly shorter in type 1 diabetes patients.

Antigens of these TCRs are unknown. The sample taken for sequencing was central memory CD4+ T cells from blood. The source is a man younger than 45 with type 1 diabetes.

This clone has ten or more counts. The chain recombines TRBV7-9 with TRBJ2-1; the D gene is possibly TRBD2 (6 bases). Trimming took 4 bases from V and 1 from J, leaving 17 bases between them. CDR1 SEHNR and CDR2 FQNEAQ come from the germline V gene (reference sequence). This CDR3 comprises 17 residues. The CDR3 region has the DNA TGTGCCAGCAGCTCAACCGGGGGTCTAACTTCCTACAATGAGCAGTTCTTC. Translating it yields CASSSTGGLTSYNEQFF.

The J gene is TRBJ1-5, the V gene TRBV15; TRBD1 matches at 7 bases. CDR1 is LNHNV, CDR2 YYDKDF, per germline (reference sequence). The CDR3 is made up of 15 amino acids. Trimming took 1 base from V and 10 from J; bases not matched to a gene: 10. Here the CDR3 reads CATSRGPDRSIPQHF. In nucleotides, the CDR3 is TGTGCCACCAGCAGAGGCCCGGACAGGAGTATTCCCCAGCATTTT. The variable domain in full, with the rest retrieved from reference TRBV15 and TRBJ1-5, is DAMVIQNPRYQVTQFGKPVTLSCSQTLNHNVMYWYQQKSSQAPKLLFHYYDKDFNNEADTPDNFQSRRPNTSFCFLDIRSPGLGDTAMYLCATSRGPDRSIPQHFGDGTRLSIL.

The chain combines TRBV11-2 with TRBJ2-7, with 10 nucleotides matching TRBD1. The length of the CDR3 is 15 residues. V gave up 6 bases and J gave up 7 bases; unmatched junction bases: 12. The germline V gene has CDR1 SGHAT and CDR2 FQNNGV. CDR3 sequence: CASRYPGQGSREQYF. The CDR3 DNA reads as TGTGCCAGCAGGTATCCGGGACAGGGGTCTAGGGAGCAGTACTTC.

This clone appeared a few times. The gene calls are TRBV28 and TRBJ1-3, with unresolved D. Germline V gene sequence: CDR1 MDHEN, CDR2 SYDVKM. This CDR3 contains 12 residues. V gave up 3 bases and J gave up 9 bases, with 9 bases separating them. The CDR3 nucleotides are TGTGCCAGCAGTTTCTCGGCGGGCACCATATATTTT. Its translation is CASSFSAGTIYF.

As regards this clone: An end of the junction does not agree with germline; a read error may underlie this. This sequence joins TRBV7-7 and TRBJ2-3; D is ambiguous. The CDR3 spans 13 residues. CDR1 is SSHAT, CDR2 FNYEAQ, per germline (reference sequence). The CDR3 nucleotides read TGTGCTAGCAGCTTAGCATTCTCCGATACGCAGTATTTT. As protein: CASSLAFSDTQYF.

This clone was counted only a few times. The genes are TRBV19 and TRBJ1-2; 7 bases align to TRBD1. The trim removed 4 bases at V and 6 bases at J, leaving 11 bases unmatched. This CDR3 has 15 residues. CDR1 is LNHDA, CDR2 SQIVND, per germline (reference sequence). CDR3 DNA sequence: TGTGCCAGTAGTACCTTCGACGAGGGGGCAGATGGCTACACCTTC. It translates to CASSTFDEGADGYTF.

This chain joins TRBV4-3 and TRBJ1-2; 8 bases are a match to TRBD1. Germline V gene data show CDR1 as LGHNA and CDR2 as YSLEER. The V and J ends lost 3 bases and 8 bases, in that order; junction bases with no gene match: 5. This CDR3 has 13 residues. The CDR3 nucleotides are TGCGCCAGCAGCCAGAGACAGGGGCAGGGCTACACCTTC. The encoded protein is CASSQRQGQGYTF.

This clone was detected many times. The CDR3 DNA reads as TGTGCCAGCAGCCCTAGGACAGGGAGCACCTACGAGCAGTACTTC. As protein: CASSPRTGSTYEQYF. The J gene is TRBJ2-7, the V gene TRBV28, with TRBD1 identical over 8 bases. J lost 2 bases, V lost 6 bases, and 9 bases had no gene match. The CDR3 is 15 amino acids. Germline V gene data show CDR1 as MDHEN and CDR2 as SYDVKM.

The chain recombines TRBV28 with TRBJ2-7; perhaps TRBD1 as D (5 bases). This CDR3 contains 14 residues. Germline CDR1 reads MDHEN; CDR2 reads SYDVKM. V lost 7 bases and J lost 6, with 19 bases in between. CDR3 in DNA: TGTGCCAGCACTCTGGGGCAGGGTAGTCGCGAGCAGTACTTC. Amino acid sequence: CASTLGQGSREQYF.

Points on this clone: This sample includes further DNA sequences coding for the same CDR3. The chain recombines TRBV30 with TRBJ1-1; 7 bases fit TRBD1. There are 13 residues in the CDR3. CDR1 is GTSNPN and CDR2 is SVGIG in the germline V gene (reference sequence). V gave up 3 bases and J gave up 3 bases; unmatched junction bases: 4. The CDR3 DNA reads TGTGCCTGGAGCCGACAGGGCGACACTGAAGCTTTCTTT. It encodes CAWSRQGDTEAFF.

The chain carries TRBV7-2 and TRBJ2-5; tentatively, D is TRBD1 (6 bases). The CDR3 contains 14 residues. CDR1 and CDR2 (germline): SGHTA, FQGNSA. The V end was cut by 3 bases, the J end by 4 bases, with 12 bases between. The CDR3 bases are TGTGCCAGCAGCTTCCGACAGGAACGAGAGACCCAGTACTTC. Its protein product is CASSFRQERETQYF.

This clone turned up a few times. The V gene is TRBV10-1, the J gene TRBJ1-1; D uncertain. Deletions cut 7 bases from V and 0 bases from J, with 12 bases between. The CDR3 covers 14 residues. Germline V CDR1 and CDR2: WNHNN, SYGVQD (reference sequence). The CDR3, as DNA: TGCGCCAGCAAAAAGGACGCCATGAACACTGAAGCTTTCTTT. This codes for CASKKDAMNTEAFF.

The chain combines TRBV2 with TRBJ1-1; D perhaps matches TRBD1 (5 bases). This CDR3 contains 14 residues. Germline CDR1 and CDR2: SNHLY and FYNNEI. V gave up 0 bases and J gave up 11 bases, with 16 bases separating them. This CDR3 is CASSEAWLAGRAFF. CDR3 nucleotide sequence: TGTGCCAGCAGTGAAGCGTGGCTAGCAGGGAGGGCTTTCTTT.

This clone has more than one count but fewer than ten. The same CDR3 also results from other DNA sequences found in this sample. This sequence joins TRBV5-4 and TRBJ2-3; 7 nucleotides line up with TRBD2. V gave up 0 bases and J gave up 1 base; unmatched junction bases: 2. Per the germline V gene, CDR1 is SGHNT and CDR2 is YYREEE (reference sequence). The CDR3 has 15 residues. The CDR3 region is CASSLAAGGTDTQYF. DNA of the CDR3: TGTGCCAGCAGCTTGGCGGCGGGGGGCACAGATACGCAGTATTTT.

The genes are TRBV6-5 and TRBJ2-1; no clear D. The V gene's germline CDR1 is MNHEY and CDR2 SVGAGI. The V end lost 2 bases, the J end lost 6 bases, and 8 bases lay between the germline ends. The CDR3 sequence is 13 residues long. The CDR3 DNA follows: TGTGCCAGCAGTTACGCGTATTCCAATGAGCAGTTCTTC. Its translation: CASSYAYSNEQFF.

V gene TRBV4-3 combines with J gene TRBJ1-6, with a weak D call TRBD1 (6 bases). This CDR3 has 18 residues. Trimming pared 1 base from V and 0 bases from J, leaving 13 bases between. Germline V gene sequence: CDR1 LGHNA, CDR2 YSLEER. The CDR3 sequence is CASSQASGVSSYNSPLHF. CDR3 DNA: TGCGCCAGCAGCCAAGCGTCAGGGGTTAGCTCCTATAATTCACCCCTCCACTTT.